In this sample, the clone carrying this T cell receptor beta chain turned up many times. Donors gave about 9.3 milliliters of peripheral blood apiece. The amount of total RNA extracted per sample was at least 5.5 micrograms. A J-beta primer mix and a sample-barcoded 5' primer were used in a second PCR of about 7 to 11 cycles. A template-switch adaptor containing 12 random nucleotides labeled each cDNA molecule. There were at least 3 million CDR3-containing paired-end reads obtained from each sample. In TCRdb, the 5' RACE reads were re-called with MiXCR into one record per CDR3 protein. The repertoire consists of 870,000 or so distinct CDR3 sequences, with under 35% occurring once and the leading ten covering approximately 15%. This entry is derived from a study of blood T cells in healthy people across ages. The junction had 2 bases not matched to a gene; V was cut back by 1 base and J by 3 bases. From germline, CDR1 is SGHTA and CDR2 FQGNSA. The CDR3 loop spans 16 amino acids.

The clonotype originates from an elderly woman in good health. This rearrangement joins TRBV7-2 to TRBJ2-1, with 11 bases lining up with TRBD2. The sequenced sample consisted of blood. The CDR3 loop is CASSLGTSGYYNEQFF. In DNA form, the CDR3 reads TGTGCCAGCAGCTTAGGGACTAGCGGGTACTACAATGAGCAGTTCTTC.